This is a list of T cell receptor beta chains from one sample in a study of response to subunit inactivated influenza vaccine. Each CDR3 protein gets one entry after TCRdb re-called the RT-PCR reads with MiXCR. The profile shows 250,000 to 350,000 distinct CDR3 sequences, 22% of them singletons. Specimen: PBMCs from blood, collected less than 22 months after vaccination. These receptor sequences come from a man between 50 and 70 years old who received an inactivated influenza vaccine. Both conserved end residues are part of each CDR3. D genes are given only for firm matches. Size is omitted from some rows. Given values are once, few, many or a class for expanded clones.

V	size	J	D	DNA	CDR3
TRBV29-1	-	TRBJ2-5	TRBD2	TGCAGCGTTGGGACTAGCGGGTATTTGACCCAGTACTTC	CSVGTSGYLTQYF
TRBV7-2	many	TRBJ1-5	-	TGTGCCAGCAGCAGGACAGCAGATCAGCCCCAGCATTTT	CASSRTADQPQHF
TRBV20-1	few	TRBJ2-7	-	TGCAGTGCTAGAGATCTTCGGGGCCAAGAGCAGTACTTC	CSARDLRGQEQYF
TRBV10-3	-	TRBJ2-7	TRBD1	TGTGCCATCAGTGGTCCGACAGGGAACGACGAGCAGTACTTC	CAISGPTGNDEQYF
TRBV19	few	TRBJ1-1	-	TGTGCCAGTAGTATAGCGGCTCCTACGGTATGGGCTTTCTTT	CASSIAAPTVWAFF
TRBV6-2/TRBV6-3	-	TRBJ2-3	-	TGTGCCAGCAGAAAGACGGGAGGAGGGGGTACAGATACGCAGTATTTT	CASRKTGGGGTDTQYF
TRBV7-2	-	TRBJ1-5	-	TGTGCCAGCAGCTTCGCCGGGAATAGCAATCAGCCCCAGCATTTT	CASSFAGNSNQPQHF
TRBV28	few	TRBJ1-5	-	TGTGCCAGCAGTTTATTCGAGGGGATGCAGCCCCAGCATTTT	CASSLFEGMQPQHF
TRBV5-1	many	TRBJ2-7	-	TGCGCCAGCAGCTTGGTTGGCGGGCCCTCCTACGAGCAGTACTTC	CASSLVGGPSYEQYF
TRBV15	few	TRBJ2-1	-	TGTGCCACCAGCCCCACCAGGAACAATGAGCAGTTCTTC	CATSPTRNNEQFF